Here is one TCR beta chain with its context. The antigen remains unidentified. The study ran its PCR with 60 Vbeta and 13 Jbeta primers. Original handling: There were 80 million to 95 million unique TCR beta chains by a later count, and around 10 million of them were shared. Measured with immunoSEQ multiplex PCR; TCRdb has only the in-frame clones, and not every one. D and trimming were read from the DNA, whereas the V and J calls and clone size are those reported in that table. The table records 120,000 to 150,000 clones, roughly 80% of them present only once. This sample was included in a study of cytomegalovirus exposure and HLA in healthy donors. The CDR3 extends over 14 amino acids. V dropped 4 bases and J dropped 2 bases, with 12 bases sitting between them. Germline loops: CDR1 SGDLS, CDR2 YYNGEE. Study results and limitations: Most TCR sequences proved rare, with some public TCRs found in many donors. TCR beta V- and J-gene trimming was later associated with a missense DCLRE1C variant.

Sample: PBMCs. The chain couples TRBV9 to TRBJ2-5; D is unclear. This sequence was found in a female donor in good health and CMV-seronegative. This CDR3 reads CASSSRLEQETQYF. The CDR3 DNA reads TGTGCCAGCAGCTCACGACTGGAACAAGAGACCCAGTACTTC.